The clone carrying this T cell receptor (beta chain) was seen only a few times. The time point was: after neoadjuvant nivolumab, at surgical resection. Patients had HPV-negative, locally advanced oral cavity squamous cell carcinoma. These data originate in a study of neoadjuvant anti-PD-1 for oral cavity cancer. The protocol was immunoSEQ multiplex PCR, while the TCRdb copy is restricted to in-frame clones and leaves out a portion. The sample carries some 9,000 clones, 60% to 75% recorded once. The CDR3 spans 13 residues. Germline trimming cut 5 bases from V and 15 bases from J; bases unmatched to any gene: 8. Looked up from germline, CDR1 is SGHAT and CDR2 is FQNNGV.

The genes are TRBV11-2 and TRBJ1-6, with 9 bases fitting TRBD1. The specimen was PBMCs, collected after nivolumab (anti-PD-1) treatment. This receptor was obtained from a person aged 35-80 years with oral cavity squamous cell carcinoma. In DNA form, the CDR3 reads TGTGCCAGCAGCACCCTAGACAGGGGGTTCCTCCACTTT. Its translation is CASSTLDRGFLHF.